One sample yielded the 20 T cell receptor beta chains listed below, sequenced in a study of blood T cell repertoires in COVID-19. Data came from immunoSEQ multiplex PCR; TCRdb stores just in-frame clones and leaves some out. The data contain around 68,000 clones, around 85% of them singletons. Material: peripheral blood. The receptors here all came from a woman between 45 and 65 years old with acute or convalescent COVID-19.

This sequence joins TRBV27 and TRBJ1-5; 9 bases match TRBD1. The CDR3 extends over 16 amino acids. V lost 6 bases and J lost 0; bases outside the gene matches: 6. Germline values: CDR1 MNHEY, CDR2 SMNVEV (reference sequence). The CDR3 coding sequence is TGTGCCAGCAGATTCGGGACAGGGAATAGCAATCAGCCCCAGCATTTT. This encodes CASRFGTGNSNQPQHF.

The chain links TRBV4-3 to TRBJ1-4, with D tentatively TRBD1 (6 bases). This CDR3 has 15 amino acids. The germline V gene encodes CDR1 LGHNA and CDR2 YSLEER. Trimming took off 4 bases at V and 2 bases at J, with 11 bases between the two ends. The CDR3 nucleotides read TGCGCCAGCAGCCTACAAGACAGGACTAATGAAAAACTGTTTTTT. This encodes CASSLQDRTNEKLFF.

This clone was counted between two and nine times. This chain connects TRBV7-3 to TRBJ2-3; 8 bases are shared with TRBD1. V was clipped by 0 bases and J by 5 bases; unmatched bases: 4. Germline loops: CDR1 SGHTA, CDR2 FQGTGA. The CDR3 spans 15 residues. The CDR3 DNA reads TGTGCCAGCAGCTTAACTACAGGGGGACGAGATACGCAGTATTTT. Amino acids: CASSLTTGGRDTQYF.

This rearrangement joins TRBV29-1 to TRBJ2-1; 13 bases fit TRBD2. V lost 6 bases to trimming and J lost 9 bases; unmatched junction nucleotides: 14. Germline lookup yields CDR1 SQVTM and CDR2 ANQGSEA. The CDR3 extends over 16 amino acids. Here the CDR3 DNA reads TGCAGCGTCCAACGAACTAGCGGGAGGGCAGGAGGTGAGCAGTTCTTC. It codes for CSVQRTSGRAGGEQFF.

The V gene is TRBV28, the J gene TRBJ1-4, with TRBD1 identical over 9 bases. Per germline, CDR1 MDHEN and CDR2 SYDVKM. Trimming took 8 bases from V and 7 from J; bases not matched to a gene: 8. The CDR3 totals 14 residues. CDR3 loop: CASGSGTGLEKLFF. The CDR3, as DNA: TGTGCCAGCGGGTCCGGGACAGGGCTTGAAAAACTGTTTTTT. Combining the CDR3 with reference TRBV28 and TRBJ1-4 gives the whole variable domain DVKVTQSSRYLVKRTGEKVFLECVQDMDHENMFWYRQDPGLGLRLIYFSYDVKMKEKGDIPEGYSVSREKKERFSLILESASTNQTSMYLCASGSGTGLEKLFFGSGTQLSVL.

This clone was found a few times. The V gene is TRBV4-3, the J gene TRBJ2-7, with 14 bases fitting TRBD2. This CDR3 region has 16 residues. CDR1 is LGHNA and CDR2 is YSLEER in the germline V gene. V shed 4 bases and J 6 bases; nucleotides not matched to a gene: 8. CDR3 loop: CASSRGTSGSLREQYF. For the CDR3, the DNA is TGCGCCAGCAGCCGAGGGACTAGCGGGAGTCTTCGCGAGCAGTACTTC.

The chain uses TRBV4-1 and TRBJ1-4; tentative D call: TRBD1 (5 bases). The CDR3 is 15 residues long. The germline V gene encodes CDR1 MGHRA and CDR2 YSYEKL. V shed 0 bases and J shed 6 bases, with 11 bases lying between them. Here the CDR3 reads CASSQDGGWDEKLFF. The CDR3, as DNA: TGCGCCAGCAGCCAAGACGGGGGTTGGGATGAAAAACTGTTTTTT.

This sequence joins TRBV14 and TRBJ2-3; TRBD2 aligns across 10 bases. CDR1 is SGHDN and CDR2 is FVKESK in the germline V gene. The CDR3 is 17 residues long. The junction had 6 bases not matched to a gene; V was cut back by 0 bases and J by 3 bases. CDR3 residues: CASSQEPGLARTDTQYF. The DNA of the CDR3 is TGTGCCAGCAGCCAAGAGCCGGGACTAGCGAGAACAGATACGCAGTATTTT.

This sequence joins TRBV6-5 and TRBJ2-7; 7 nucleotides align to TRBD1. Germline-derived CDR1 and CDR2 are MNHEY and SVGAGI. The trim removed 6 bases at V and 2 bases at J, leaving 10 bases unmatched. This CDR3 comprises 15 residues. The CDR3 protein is CASRQPGQSPYEQYF. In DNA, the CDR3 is TGTGCCAGCAGACAACCGGGACAGTCACCCTACGAGCAGTACTTC.

The CDR3 DNA sequence: TGTGCCAGTCGGATAGGAACGGGGGTAGGCACTGAAGCTTTCTTT. This sequence encodes CASRIGTGVGTEAFF. V is TRBV27 and J is TRBJ1-1, with D possibly being TRBD1 (5 bases). V gave up 9 bases and J gave up 4 bases, with 21 bases separating them. The CDR3 is made up of 15 amino acids. The germline gives CDR1 MNHEY, CDR2 SMNVEV (reference sequence).

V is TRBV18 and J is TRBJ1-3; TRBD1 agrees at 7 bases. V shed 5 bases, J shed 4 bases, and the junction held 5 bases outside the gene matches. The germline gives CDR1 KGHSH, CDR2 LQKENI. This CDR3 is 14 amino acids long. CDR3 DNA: TGTGCCAGCTCATCTGACAGGGTCGGAAACACCATATATTTT. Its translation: CASSSDRVGNTIYF.

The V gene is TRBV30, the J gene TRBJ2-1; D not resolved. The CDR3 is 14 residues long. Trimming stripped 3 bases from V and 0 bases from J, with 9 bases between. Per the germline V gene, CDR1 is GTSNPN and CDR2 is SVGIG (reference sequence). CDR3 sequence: CAWSIPSSYNEQFF. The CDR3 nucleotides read TGTGCCTGGAGCATTCCGAGCTCCTACAATGAGCAGTTCTTC.

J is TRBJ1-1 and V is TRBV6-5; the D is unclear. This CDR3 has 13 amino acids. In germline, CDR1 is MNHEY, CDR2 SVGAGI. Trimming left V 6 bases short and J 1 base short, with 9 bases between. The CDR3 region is CASSSGSNTEAFF. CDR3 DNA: TGTGCCAGCAGCTCGGGATCGAACACTGAAGCTTTCTTT.

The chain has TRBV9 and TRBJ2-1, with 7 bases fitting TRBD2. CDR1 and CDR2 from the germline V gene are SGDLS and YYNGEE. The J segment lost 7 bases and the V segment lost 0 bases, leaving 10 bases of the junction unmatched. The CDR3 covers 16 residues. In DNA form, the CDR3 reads TGTGCCAGCAGCGTAGTTCCTAGCGGAGAACCGAATGAGCAGTTCTTC. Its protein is CASSVVPSGEPNEQFF.

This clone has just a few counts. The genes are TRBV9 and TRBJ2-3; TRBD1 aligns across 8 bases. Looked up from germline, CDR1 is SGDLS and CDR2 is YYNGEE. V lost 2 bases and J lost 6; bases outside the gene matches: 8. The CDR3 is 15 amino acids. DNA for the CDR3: TGTGCCAGCAGCGTGGCCCGACAGGGGCCCGATACGCAGTATTTT. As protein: CASSVARQGPDTQYF.

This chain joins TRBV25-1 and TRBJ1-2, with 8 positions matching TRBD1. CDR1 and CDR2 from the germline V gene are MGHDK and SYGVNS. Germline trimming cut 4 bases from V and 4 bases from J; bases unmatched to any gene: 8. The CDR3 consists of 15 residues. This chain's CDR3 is CASSASRQGTYGYTF. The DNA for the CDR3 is TGTGCCAGCAGTGCAAGTAGACAGGGGACCTATGGCTACACCTTC.

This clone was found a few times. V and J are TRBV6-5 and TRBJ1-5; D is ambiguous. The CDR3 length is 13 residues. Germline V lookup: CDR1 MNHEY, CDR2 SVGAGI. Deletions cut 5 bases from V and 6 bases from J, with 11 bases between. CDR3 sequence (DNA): TGTGCCAGCAGTAATGGGAGGAGTCAGCCCCAGCATTTT. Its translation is CASSNGRSQPQHF.

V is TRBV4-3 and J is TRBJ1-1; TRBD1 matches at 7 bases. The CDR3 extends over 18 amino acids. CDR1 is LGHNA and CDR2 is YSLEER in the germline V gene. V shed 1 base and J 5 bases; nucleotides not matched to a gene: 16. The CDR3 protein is CASSQGAKVLRDSTEAFF. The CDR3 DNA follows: TGCGCCAGCAGCCAAGGGGCGAAAGTTCTCCGGGACAGTACTGAAGCTTTCTTT.

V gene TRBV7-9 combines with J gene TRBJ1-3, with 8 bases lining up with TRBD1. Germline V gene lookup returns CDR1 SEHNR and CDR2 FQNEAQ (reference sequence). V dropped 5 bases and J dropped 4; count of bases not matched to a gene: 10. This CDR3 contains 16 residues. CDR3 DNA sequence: TGTGCCAGCAGCCCTAGGAGGACAGGGCTCGGAAACACCATATATTTT. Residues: CASSPRRTGLGNTIYF.

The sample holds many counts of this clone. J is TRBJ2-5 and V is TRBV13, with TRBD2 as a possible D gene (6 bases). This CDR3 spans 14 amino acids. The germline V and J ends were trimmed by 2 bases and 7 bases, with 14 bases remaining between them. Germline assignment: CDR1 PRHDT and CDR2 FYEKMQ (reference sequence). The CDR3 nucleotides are TGTGCCAGCAGCTTAAAGACCCGGGGGTGGACCCAGTACTTC. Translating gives CASSLKTRGWTQYF.